The present T cell receptor (beta chain) was sequenced within a study of T cells in Graves' hyperthyroidism and ophthalmopathy. The CDR3 regions of TCR beta were amplified from RNA transcripts. An initial round of RT-PCR targeting the TCR CDR3 relied on the HTBI primer set. TCRdb itself ran the multiplex PCR reads through MiXCR, one entry per CDR3 protein. The sample lists about 600,000 distinct CDR3 sequences, approximately 14% occurring once. This clonotype was counted between two and nine times. Its antigen remains unidentified. Findings and caveats of the study: Most thyroid clonotypes expanded above 0.001 appeared in blood too.

Patients were excluded because of uncontrolled infection, other autoimmune disease, pregnancy or lactation. Trimming left V 5 bases short and J 0 bases short, with 10 bases between. CDR1 is MDHEN, CDR2 SYDVKM, per germline. The CDR3 totals 14 residues. This sequence originates from a woman aged 18-29 years with Graves' ophthalmopathy. J is TRBJ2-5 and V is TRBV28; D is possibly TRBD1 (5 bases). Sequenced: blood. CDR3 DNA sequence: TGTGCCAGCAGTACGCCAGGGCACCAAGAGACCCAGTACTTC. It yields the protein CASSTPGHQETQYF.